This T cell receptor (beta chain) was profiled in a study of T cells in Graves' hyperthyroidism and ophthalmopathy. Stability of Graves' hyperthyroidism was defined as absent ophthalmopathy progression within 18 months. Investigators excluded patients with uncontrolled infection, other autoimmune disease, pregnancy or lactation. TCR beta CDR3 regions were amplified from RNA. Initially, a first-round RT-PCR of the TCR CDR3 employed the HTBI primer set. MiXCR, applied by TCRdb to the multiplex PCR reads, yields one record per CDR3 protein. This table holds hundreds of thousands of distinct CDR3 sequences, roughly 37% found once. This TCR was recovered from a man younger than 35 with Graves' hyperthyroidism. Sequencing was done on a sample of blood.

CDR3 protein: CASSPTGGISYEQYF. The CDR3, as DNA: TGTGCCAGCAGCCCAACGGGGGGGATTAGCTACGAGCAGTACTTC. This chain uses TRBV9 with TRBJ2-7; 8 nucleotides agree with TRBD2. V shed 4 bases and J 3 bases; nucleotides not matched to a gene: 9. CDR1 is SGDLS, CDR2 YYNGEE, per germline. This CDR3 contains 15 residues.